The sequence of this TCR beta chain was determined in a study of cytomegalovirus exposure and HLA in healthy donors. Germline-derived CDR1 and CDR2 are MNHEY and SVGAGI. The CDR3 has 15 residues. V lost 2 bases, J lost 0 bases, and 8 bases lay in between. This table comes from immunoSEQ multiplex PCR, and its TCRdb copy is limited to in-frame clones, with some not included. The sample yields roughly 330,000 clones, roughly 90% seen once. The count of this clone is one. The sequence came from a woman aged 25 to 39 in good health and CMV-seropositive. The chain uses TRBV6-5 and TRBJ2-1; D not resolved. Sequences were obtained from PBMCs. CDR3 coding DNA: TGTGCCAGCAGTTACGACGCCGTCTCCTACAATGAGCAGTTCTTC. This translates into CASSYDAVSYNEQFF.